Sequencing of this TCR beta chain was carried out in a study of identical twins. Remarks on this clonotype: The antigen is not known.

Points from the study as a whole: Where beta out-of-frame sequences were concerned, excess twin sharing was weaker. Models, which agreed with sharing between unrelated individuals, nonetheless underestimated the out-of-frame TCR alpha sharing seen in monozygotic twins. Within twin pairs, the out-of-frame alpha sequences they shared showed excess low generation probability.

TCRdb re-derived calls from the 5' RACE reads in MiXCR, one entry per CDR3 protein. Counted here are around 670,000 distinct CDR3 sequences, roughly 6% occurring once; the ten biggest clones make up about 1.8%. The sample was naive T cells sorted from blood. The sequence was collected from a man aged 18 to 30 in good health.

CDR3 nucleotide sequence: TGCGCCAGCAGCGGGGACAGGGGGGTCAGTGGCGAGCAGTACTTC. Residues: CASSGDRGVSGEQYF. The V and J genes are TRBV5-1 and TRBJ2-7, with 11 bases identical to TRBD1. Germline V CDR1 and CDR2: SGHRS, YFSETQ. This CDR3 is built from 15 residues. Trimming cost V 4 bases and J 6 bases; bases outside gene matches: 9.